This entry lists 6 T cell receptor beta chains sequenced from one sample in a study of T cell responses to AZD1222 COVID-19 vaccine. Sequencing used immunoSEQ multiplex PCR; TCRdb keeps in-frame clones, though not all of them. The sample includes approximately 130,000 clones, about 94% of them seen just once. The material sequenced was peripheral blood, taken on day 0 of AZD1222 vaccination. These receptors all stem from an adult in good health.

DNA for the CDR3: TGTGCCAGCAGCTTGTTTGGGACACCAAACACTGAAGCTTTCTTT. As protein: CASSLFGTPNTEAFF. This chain joins TRBV5-8 and TRBJ1-1, with D maybe TRBD1 (6 bases). The CDR3 covers 15 residues. V lost 1 base and J lost 2, with 12 bases in between. Germline CDR1 and CDR2: SGHTS and YDEGEE.

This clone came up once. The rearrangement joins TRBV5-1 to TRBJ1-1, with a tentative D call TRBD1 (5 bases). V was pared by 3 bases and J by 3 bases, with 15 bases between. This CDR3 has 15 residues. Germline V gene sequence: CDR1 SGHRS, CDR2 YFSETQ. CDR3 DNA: TGCGCCAGCAGCTCGCAGGGAAAGACGGACACTGAAGCTTTCTTT. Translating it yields CASSSQGKTDTEAFF.

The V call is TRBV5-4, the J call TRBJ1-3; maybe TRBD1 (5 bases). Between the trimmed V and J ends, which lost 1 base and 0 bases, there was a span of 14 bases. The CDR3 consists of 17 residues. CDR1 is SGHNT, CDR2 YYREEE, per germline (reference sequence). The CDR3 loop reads CASSLNADTRSGNTIYF. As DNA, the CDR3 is TGTGCCAGCAGCTTGAACGCGGACACCCGCTCTGGAAACACCATATATTTT.

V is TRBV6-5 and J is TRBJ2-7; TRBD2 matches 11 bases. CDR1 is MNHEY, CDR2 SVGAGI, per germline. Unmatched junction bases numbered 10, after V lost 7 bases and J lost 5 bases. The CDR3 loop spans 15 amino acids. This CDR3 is CASTSTSGVTDEQYF. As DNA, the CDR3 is TGTGCCAGCACCTCGACTAGCGGGGTAACGGACGAGCAGTACTTC.

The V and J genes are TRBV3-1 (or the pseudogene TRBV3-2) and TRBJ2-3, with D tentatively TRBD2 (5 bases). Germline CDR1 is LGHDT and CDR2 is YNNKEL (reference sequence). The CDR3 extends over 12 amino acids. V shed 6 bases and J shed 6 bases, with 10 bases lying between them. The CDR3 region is CASSYSDDTQYF. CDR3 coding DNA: TGTGCCAGCAGTTATAGCGACGATACGCAGTATTTT.

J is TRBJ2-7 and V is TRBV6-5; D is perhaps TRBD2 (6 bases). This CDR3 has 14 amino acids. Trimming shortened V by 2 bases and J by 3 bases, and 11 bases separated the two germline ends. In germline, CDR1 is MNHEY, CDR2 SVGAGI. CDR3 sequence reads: CASSYAGRGYEQYF. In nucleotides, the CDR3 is TGTGCCAGCAGTTACGCGGGAAGGGGCTACGAGCAGTACTTC.